The text below deals with one T cell receptor beta chain. The sample comes from a study of OX40 agonist ivuxolimab in advanced cancers. Clones were sequenced by immunoSEQ multiplex PCR, and TCRdb holds only the in-frame ones, with some missing. The sample has 50,000 to 75,000 clones, about 85% seen once. This CDR3 is 14 amino acids long. V shed 5 bases and J shed 2 bases, with 10 bases lying between them. Germline CDR1 and CDR2: LNHDA and SQIVND (reference sequence). The receptor's source is an adult with an advanced solid tumor such as melanoma, head and neck, liver or kidney cancer. The starting material was CD4+ or CD8+ T cells sorted from blood, obtained in a trial of the OX40 agonist ivuxolimab. The chain is built from TRBV19 and TRBJ1-5; D remains unclear. The CDR3 bases are TGTGCCAGTAGTCTCTTATTGGGCAATCAGCCCCAGCATTTT. Translation gives CASSLLLGNQPQHF.